This TCR beta chain was obtained from a study of low-dose radiotherapy and immunotherapy resistance in tumors. Background on the study: The 200 mg/m2 dose of intravenous cyclophosphamide was given every two weeks, one day before radiation and immunotherapy.

This CDR3 spans 15 amino acids. Trimming took 3 bases from V and 0 from J, leaving 11 bases between them. Looked up from germline, CDR1 is KGHSH and CDR2 is LQKENI. Regarding time point: before trial treatment. TRAV and TRBV primers primed cDNA for both TCRalpha and TCRbeta. With a constant-region primer and a V-primer adapter, TCRs were subjected to around 18 PCR cycles of amplification. TCRdb processed the reads anew with MiXCR; each CDR3 protein has one entry. The sample consists of 85,000 to 95,000 distinct CDR3 sequences, more than 8.5% of them appearing once. The chain couples TRBV18 to TRBJ1-2, with D uncertain. Sequencing used PBMCs, obtained before treatment. This receptor was identified in a male donor with prostate cancer. DNA of the CDR3: TGTGCCAGCTCACCCGTCGGGGTTGCTAACTATGGCTACACCTTC. Its translation is CASSPVGVANYGYTF. Using reference TRBV18 and TRBJ1-2 for the parts outside the CDR3, the full variable domain is NAGVMQNPRHLVRRRGQEARLRCSPMKGHSHVYWYRQLPEEGLKFMVYLQKENIIDESGMPKERFSAEFPKEGPSILRIQQVVRGDSAAYFCASSPVGVANYGYTFGSGTRLTVV.